A single sample is the source of the 5 T cell receptor beta chains below, sequenced in a study of response to subunit inactivated influenza vaccine. TCRdb re-called the RT-PCR reads with MiXCR, one entry per CDR3 protein. The sample includes around 160,000 distinct CDR3 sequences, roughly 11% of them seen just once. Source: non-naive T cells sorted from PBMCs, taken 45 days after vaccination. All receptors come from a man aged 45-65 years who received an inactivated influenza vaccine.

The V call is TRBV5-4, the J call TRBJ2-5, with TRBD1 identical over 7 bases. The CDR3 consists of 14 residues. Germline V CDR1 and CDR2: SGHNT, YYREEE (reference sequence). V was pared by 3 bases and J by 5 bases, with 7 bases of the junction left unmatched. The CDR3 bases are TGTGCCAGCAGCTCACGGACAGGTTGGGAGACCCAGTACTTC. Translated, it gives CASSSRTGWETQYF.

The CDR3 sequence is CASWVSGTTSYEQYF. The CDR3 DNA is TGCGCCAGTTGGGTCTCCGGGACGACCTCCTACGAGCAGTACTTC. J is TRBJ2-7 and V is TRBV23-1; D could derive from TRBD1 or TRBD2 (5 bases each). TRBV23-1 is sorted into the ORF group, with uncertain function. The V gene lost 9 bases and the J gene lost 0 bases, with 18 bases spanning the gap. CDR3 length: 15 amino acids.

This clonotype has just a few counts. The chain is built from TRBV28 and TRBJ2-7; D may be TRBD1 (6 bases). Germline V gene sequence: CDR1 MDHEN, CDR2 SYDVKM. V lost 4 bases to trimming and J lost 6 bases, with 19 bases between them. The CDR3 sequence is 15 residues long. The CDR3 loop is CASSSPPTGRPEQYF. In nucleotides, the CDR3 is TGTGCCAGCAGTTCCCCACCCACAGGGCGACCCGAGCAGTACTTC.

This clonotype was observed a handful of times. This chain joins TRBV24-1 and TRBJ2-5; 7 positions match TRBD1. Germline-derived CDR1 and CDR2 are KGHDR and SFDVKD. The ends lost 0 bases at V and 3 bases at J; junction bases unmatched: 9. This CDR3 spans 17 amino acids. In DNA form, the CDR3 reads TGTGCCACCAGTGATTTGCGATTAGGGGGCTACGAAGAGACCCAGTACTTC. As protein: CATSDLRLGGYEETQYF.

This clonotype was seen many times. This rearrangement joins TRBV4-2 to TRBJ2-7; no clear D gene. The V gene's germline CDR1 is LGHNA and CDR2 YNFKEQ. This CDR3 has 15 amino acids. Trimming took 2 bases from V and 3 from J, leaving 14 bases between them. This chain's CDR3 is CASSQSQGQNYEQYF. For the CDR3, the DNA is TGTGCCAGCAGCCAAAGCCAAGGTCAGAACTACGAGCAGTACTTC.